This T cell receptor (beta chain) came from a study of blood T cell repertoires in COVID-19. Clones were sequenced by immunoSEQ multiplex PCR, and TCRdb holds only the in-frame ones, with some missing. The sample includes a few hundred thousand clones, around nine tenths seen only once; the top ten take 11%. The CDR3 loop spans 16 amino acids. J lost 7 bases, V lost 2 bases, and 10 bases had no gene match. Germline-derived CDR1 and CDR2 are MNHEY and SVGAGI. The sample was peripheral blood. The TCR originated in a woman between 25 and 40 years old with COVID-19, enrolled during active disease. The rearrangement uses TRBV6-5 and TRBJ2-2, with 7 bases lining up with TRBD1. The CDR3 is CASSYPQGNGVGELFF. CDR3 in DNA: TGTGCCAGCAGTTACCCACAGGGGAATGGGGTCGGGGAGCTGTTTTTT.